This entry describes one T cell receptor beta chain. Its antigen is not identified. 60 Vbeta and 13 Jbeta primers were used in PCR. Generated by immunoSEQ multiplex PCR, the TCRdb table keeps only in-frame clones and is missing some. Among around 100,000 clones listed, 75% to 85% were seen once. The data were obtained in a study of cytomegalovirus exposure and HLA in healthy donors. Study-wide points: Sequences of the TCR beta chain were said to predict the HLA-A and HLA-B alleles of most subjects accurately.

V lost 6 bases, J lost 2 bases, and 11 bases lay in between. Germline-derived CDR1 and CDR2 are MNHEY and SMNVEV (reference sequence). The CDR3 totals 13 residues. The clonotype comes from a woman aged 50 to 60 in good health and CMV-seropositive. Sequenced sample: PBMCs. The chain has TRBV27 and TRBJ2-7, with D perhaps TRBD2 (6 bases). The CDR3 is CASSTGVTYEQYF. The CDR3 nucleotides read TGTGCCAGCAGCACGGGAGTCACCTACGAGCAGTACTTC.